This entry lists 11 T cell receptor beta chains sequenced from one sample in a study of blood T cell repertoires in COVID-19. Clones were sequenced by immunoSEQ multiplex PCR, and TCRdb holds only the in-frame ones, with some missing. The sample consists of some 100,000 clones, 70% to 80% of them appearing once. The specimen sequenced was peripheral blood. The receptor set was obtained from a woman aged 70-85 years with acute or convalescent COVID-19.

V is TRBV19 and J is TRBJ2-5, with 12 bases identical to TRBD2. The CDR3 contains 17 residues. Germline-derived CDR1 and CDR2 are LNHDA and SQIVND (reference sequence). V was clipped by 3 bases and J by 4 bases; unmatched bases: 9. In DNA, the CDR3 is TGTGCCAGTAGTATCGCGACTAGCGGGGGTCTTCGAGAGACCCAGTACTTC. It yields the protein CASSIATSGGLRETQYF.

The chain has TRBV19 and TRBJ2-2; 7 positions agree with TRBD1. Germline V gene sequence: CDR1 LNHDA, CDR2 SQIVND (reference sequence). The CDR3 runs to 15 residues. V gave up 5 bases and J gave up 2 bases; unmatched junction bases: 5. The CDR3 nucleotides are TGTGCCAGTAGTTTTCGACAGGGCAACACCGGGGAGCTGTTTTTT. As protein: CASSFRQGNTGELFF.

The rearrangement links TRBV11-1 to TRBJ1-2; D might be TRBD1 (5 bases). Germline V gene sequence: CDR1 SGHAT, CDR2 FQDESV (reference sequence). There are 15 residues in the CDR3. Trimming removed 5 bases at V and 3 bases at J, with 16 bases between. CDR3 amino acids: CASSPSGGGHYGYTF. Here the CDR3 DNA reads TGTGCCAGCAGCCCATCGGGGGGAGGGCACTATGGCTACACCTTC.

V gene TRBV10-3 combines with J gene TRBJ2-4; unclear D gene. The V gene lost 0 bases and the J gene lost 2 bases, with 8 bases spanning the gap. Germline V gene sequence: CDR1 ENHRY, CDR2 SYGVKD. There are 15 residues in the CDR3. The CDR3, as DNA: TGTGCCATCAGTGAGTCGGGCTTGTCCAAAAACATTCAGTACTTC. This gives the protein CAISESGLSKNIQYF.

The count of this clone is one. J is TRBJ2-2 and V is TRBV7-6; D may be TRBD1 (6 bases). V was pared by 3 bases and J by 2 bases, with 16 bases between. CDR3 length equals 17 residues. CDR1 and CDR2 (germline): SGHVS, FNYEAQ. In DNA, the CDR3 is TGTGCCAGCAGCTTTGGGCTTGGGACACCTAACACCGGGGAGCTGTTTTTT. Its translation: CASSFGLGTPNTGELFF.

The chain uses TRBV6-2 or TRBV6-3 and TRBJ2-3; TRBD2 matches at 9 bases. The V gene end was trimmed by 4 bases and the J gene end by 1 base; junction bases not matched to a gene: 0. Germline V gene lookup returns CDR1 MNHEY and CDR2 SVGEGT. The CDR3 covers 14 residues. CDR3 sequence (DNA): TGTGCCAGCAGTTGGACTAGCGGCACAGATACGCAGTATTTT. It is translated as CASSWTSGTDTQYF.

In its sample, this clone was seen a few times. Here the CDR3 reads CASSQETGGLTGELFF. CDR3 DNA sequence: TGTGCCAGCAGCCAAGAAACAGGGGGTTTAACCGGGGAGCTGTTTTTT. This sequence joins TRBV3-1 (or the pseudogene TRBV3-2) and TRBJ2-2, with 8 bases identical to TRBD1. Germline values: CDR1 LGHDT, CDR2 YNNKEL (reference sequence). This CDR3 region has 16 residues. V shed 0 bases, J shed 5 bases, and the junction held 5 bases outside the gene matches.

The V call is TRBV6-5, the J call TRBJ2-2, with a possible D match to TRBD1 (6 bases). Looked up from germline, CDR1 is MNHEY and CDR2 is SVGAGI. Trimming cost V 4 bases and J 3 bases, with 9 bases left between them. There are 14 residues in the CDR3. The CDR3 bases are TGTGCCAGCAGTTGGGCAGGGGACACCGGGGAGCTGTTTTTT. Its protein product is CASSWAGDTGELFF.

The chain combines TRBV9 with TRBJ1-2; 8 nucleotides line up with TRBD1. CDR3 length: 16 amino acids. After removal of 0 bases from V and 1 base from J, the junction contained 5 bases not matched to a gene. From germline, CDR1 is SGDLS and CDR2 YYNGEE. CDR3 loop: CASSVAGTGRNYGYTF. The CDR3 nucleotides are TGTGCCAGCAGCGTAGCTGGGACAGGACGTAACTATGGCTACACCTTC.

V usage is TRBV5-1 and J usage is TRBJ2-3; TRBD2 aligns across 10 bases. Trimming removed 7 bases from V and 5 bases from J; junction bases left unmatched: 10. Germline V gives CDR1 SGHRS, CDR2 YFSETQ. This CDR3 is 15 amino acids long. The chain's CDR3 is CASGLSGGAEDTQYF. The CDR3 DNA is TGCGCCAGCGGGCTGAGCGGGGGGGCCGAAGATACGCAGTATTTT.

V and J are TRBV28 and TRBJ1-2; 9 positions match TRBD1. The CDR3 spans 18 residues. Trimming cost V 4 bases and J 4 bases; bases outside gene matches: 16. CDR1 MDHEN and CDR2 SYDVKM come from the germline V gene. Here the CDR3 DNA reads TGTGCCAGCAGTTCCGATGGTGGGACAGGGCCCTCTCGCTATGGCTACACCTTC. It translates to CASSSDGGTGPSRYGYTF.